The clone carrying this TCR beta chain showed up just a few times. This entry is derived from a study of blood T cell repertoires in COVID-19. The wider study: The United States, Italy and Spain supplied acute and convalescent COVID-19 samples. The analysed material was cDNA or gDNA that came from T cells, B-cell-depleted T cells, or PBMCs.

The germline V and J ends were trimmed by 5 bases and 0 bases, with 13 bases remaining between them. The CDR3 length is 15 residues. CDR1 and CDR2 from the germline V gene are MDHEN and SYDVKM. Per the authors' pipeline: Scientists estimated how many nucleated cells there were by amplifying reference gene primers. Sequencing was performed with immunoSEQ multiplex PCR; in TCRdb, only in-frame clones are kept and a portion is missing. V, J and clone size derive from that table, while D and trimming were established from the DNA sequence. The data contain 300,000 to 450,000 clones, more than 70% of them singletons. Seattle patient enrollment occurred during active infection, with longitudinal follow-up thereafter.

This chain connects TRBV28 to TRBJ1-1, with no clear D. Sequenced: peripheral blood. This clonotype was obtained from a woman in her 30s with COVID-19, enrolled during active disease. CDR3 nucleotide sequence: TGTGCCAGCAGTAGGGATGCGGGAATGAACACTGAAGCTTTCTTT. Encoded protein: CASSRDAGMNTEAFF.